Below are 30 T cell receptor beta chains sequenced from a single sample in a study of blood T cells in healthy people across ages. Alongside a J-beta primer mix, a sample-barcoded 5' primer served in a second PCR lasting roughly 6 to 11 cycles. TCRdb reprocessed the 5' RACE reads via MiXCR and lists one record per CDR3 protein. The profile covers roughly 730,000 distinct CDR3 sequences, with 56% appearing a single time and approximately 24% taken by the ten largest. The sample consisted of blood. Receptors were obtained from a man between 35 and 55 years old in good health.

J is TRBJ1-5 and V is TRBV29-1; D unclear. Looked up from germline, CDR1 is SQVTM and CDR2 is ANQGSEA. The CDR3 length is 12 residues. The V gene lost 5 bases and the J gene lost 6 bases, with 11 bases spanning the gap. For the CDR3, the DNA is TGCAGCGTTCTGGGAGTTGGTCAGCCCCAGCATTTT. It translates to CSVLGVGQPQHF.

The chain carries TRBV6-1 and TRBJ1-1; D is possibly TRBD1 (5 bases). The CDR3 covers 17 residues. Germline CDR1 MNHNS, CDR2 SASEGT. Trimming shortened V by 5 bases and J by 2 bases, and 21 bases separated the two germline ends. CDR3 DNA: TGTGCCAGCAGTCCTAACAAGGGGCGGACAAAAAACACTGAAGCTTTCTTT. Its protein is CASSPNKGRTKNTEAFF.

There are a few counts of this clonotype. This sequence joins TRBV20-1 and TRBJ2-3; D unresolved. This CDR3 has 13 residues. CDR1 and CDR2 from the germline V gene are DFQATT and SNEGSKA (reference sequence). Trimming cost V 5 bases and J 2 bases, with 11 bases left between them. The CDR3 DNA sequence: TGCAGTGCTCGGAAGTTCTCCACAGATACGCAGTATTTT. Residues: CSARKFSTDTQYF.

This clonotype was recorded at least ten times. The V call is TRBV3-1, the J call TRBJ1-2, with D possibly matching TRBD1 (6 bases). The CDR3 runs 13 residues. With 6 bases removed from V and 7 bases from J, the gap between germline ends came to 15 bases. Per germline, CDR1 LGHDT and CDR2 YNNKEL (reference sequence). As DNA, the CDR3 is TGTGCCAGCAGGGATGGCACAGGGCCTGGCTACACCTTC. Translating gives CASRDGTGPGYTF.

The genes are TRBV5-4 and TRBJ1-2; 9 nucleotides match TRBD1. This CDR3 has 14 residues. Per the germline V gene, CDR1 is SGHNT and CDR2 is YYREEE (reference sequence). V was clipped by 0 bases and J by 7 bases; unmatched bases: 4. CDR3 in DNA: TGTGCCAGCAGCTTGGCCTTGGACAGGGGTGGCTACACCTTC. Translated: CASSLALDRGGYTF.

V usage is TRBV27 and J usage is TRBJ2-5; D remains unclear. Judging by the DNA end, TRBJ2-7 fits better; the J call may be wrong. The CDR3 spans 11 residues. The germline CDR1 and CDR2 sequences are MNHEY and SMNVEV (reference sequence). The CDR3, as DNA: TGTGCCAGCAGACATATCTACGAGCAGTACTTC. Amino acids: CASRHIYEQYF.

The rearrangement links TRBV27 to TRBJ1-1, with D tentatively TRBD1 (6 bases). V lost 3 bases and J 11 bases, leaving 16 bases between the germline ends. The germline gives CDR1 MNHEY, CDR2 SMNVEV (reference sequence). This CDR3 is 13 amino acids long. The CDR3 here is CASSLSGGNWAFF. CDR3 bases: TGTGCCAGCAGTTTGTCGGGGGGCAATTGGGCTTTCTTT.

V usage is TRBV10-3 and J usage is TRBJ2-7; D is unresolved. Germline CDR1 is ENHRY and CDR2 is SYGVKD. The ends were cut back, 10 bases at V and 8 bases at J, with 12 bases in the middle. CDR3 length equals 10 residues. The CDR3 DNA is TGTGCCACCCGGGCTCGCCAGCAGTACTTC. It translates to CATRARQQYF.

This clonotype came up a few times. This chain uses TRBV28 with TRBJ2-5, with unresolved D. The J call is in doubt because the DNA end fits TRBJ2-7 better. Germline assignment: CDR1 MDHEN and CDR2 SYDVKM. This CDR3 contains 12 residues. CDR3 nucleotides: TGTGCCAGCAGGCTGGCCCAATACGAGCAGTACTTC. This translates into CASRLAQYEQYF.

The CDR3 DNA is TGCGCCAGCAGCAGGGGCCTAGCGGGGGATCTTCAAGAGACCCAGTACTTC. It encodes CASSRGLAGDLQETQYF. V usage is TRBV5-1 and J usage is TRBJ2-5; TRBD2 matches at 10 bases. Germline assignment: CDR1 SGHRS and CDR2 YFSETQ. V was clipped by 4 bases and J by 2 bases; unmatched bases: 11. This CDR3 region has 17 residues.

This clonotype was counted only a few times. This chain joins TRBV20-1 and TRBJ1-2; D remains unclear. CDR1 and CDR2 (germline): DFQATT, SNEGSKA (reference sequence). Deletions cut 0 bases from V and 8 bases from J, with 13 bases between. The CDR3 consists of 13 residues. DNA for the CDR3: TGCAGTGCTAGAGACCGGGCCACCCAGGGCTACACCTTC. Its translation: CSARDRATQGYTF.

This chain joins TRBV28 and TRBJ1-5, with a tentative D call TRBD1 (5 bases). CDR1 MDHEN and CDR2 SYDVKM come from the germline V gene. Trimming left V 6 bases short and J 7 bases short, with 16 bases between. CDR3 length: 14 residues. CDR3 region: CASRRAGYQQPQHF. Here the CDR3 DNA reads TGTGCCAGCAGAAGAGCAGGGTATCAGCAGCCCCAGCATTTT. Looking up the rest from reference TRBV28 and TRBJ1-5 gives the full variable domain: DVKVTQSSRYLVKRTGEKVFLECVQDMDHENMFWYRQDPGLGLRLIYFSYDVKMKEKGDIPEGYSVSREKKERFSLILESASTNQTSMYLCASRRAGYQQPQHFGDGTRLSIL.

This clonotype occurred once. The rearrangement links TRBV7-9 to TRBJ2-1; possible D gene TRBD2, 5 bases. Germline CDR1 SEHNR, CDR2 FQNEAQ (reference sequence). The CDR3 length is 14 residues. V was shortened by 10 bases and J by 3 bases, with 16 bases between the two germline ends. CDR3 amino acids: CAIPRGWDYNEQFF. CDR3 DNA: TGTGCCATCCCGCGAGGGTGGGACTACAATGAGCAGTTCTTC.

V usage is TRBV29-1 and J usage is TRBJ1-2, with TRBD1 identical over 7 bases. J was trimmed by 4 bases and V by 7 bases; bases with no gene match: 3. The CDR3 is 11 residues long. In germline, CDR1 is SQVTM, CDR2 ANQGSEA. CDR3 DNA sequence: TGCAGCGGTTGGGACAGCTATGGCTACACCTTC. Translation gives CSGWDSYGYTF.

V is TRBV6-4 and J is TRBJ1-4; weak D call: TRBD1 (5 bases). The CDR3 consists of 14 residues. With 5 bases removed from V and 0 bases from J, the gap between germline ends came to 7 bases. Looked up from germline, CDR1 is MRHNA and CDR2 is SNTAGT. The CDR3 nucleotides are TGTGCCAGCAGTCGGGGGGCAACTAATGAAAAACTGTTTTTT. Translating gives CASSRGATNEKLFF.

The rearrangement uses TRBV24-1 and TRBJ1-1; D possibly corresponds to TRBD1 (5 bases). CDR1 is KGHDR, CDR2 SFDVKD, per germline. CDR3 length equals 15 residues. V lost 7 bases and J 2 bases, leaving 16 bases between the germline ends. The CDR3 spells CATSGSGGRNTEAFF. The DNA for the CDR3 is TGTGCCACCAGCGGCAGCGGGGGAAGAAACACTGAAGCTTTCTTT.

The J gene is TRBJ2-3, the V gene TRBV10-3, with D tentatively TRBD2 (5 bases). Germline CDR1 is ENHRY and CDR2 is SYGVKD. The CDR3 loop spans 14 amino acids. Deletions cut 6 bases from V and 1 base from J, with 11 bases between. The CDR3 protein is CAIRPLGRTDTQYF. The DNA for the CDR3 is TGTGCCATCAGACCACTAGGACGCACAGATACGCAGTATTTT.

This clonotype was counted a few times. This chain uses TRBV29-1 with TRBJ2-5, with D perhaps TRBD1 (7 bases). The J call may be in error: the DNA end matches TRBJ2-7 better. Germline values: CDR1 SQVTM, CDR2 ANQGSEA. The CDR3 runs to 14 residues. Here the CDR3 DNA reads TGCAGCGTTGTGTTGACTCAGGGGGGTTTCGAGCAGTACTTC. This codes for CSVVLTQGGFEQYF.

This clonotype was seen a handful of times. This sequence joins TRBV27 and TRBJ2-7; the D call may be TRBD1 or TRBD2 (6 bases each). The CDR3 is 13 residues long. Germline V gene sequence: CDR1 MNHEY, CDR2 SMNVEV (reference sequence). V shed 6 bases and J shed 5 bases, with 14 bases lying between them. CDR3 nucleotide sequence: TGTGCCAGCAGATCCGGGGGCGTCAACGAGCAGTACTTC. Its translation is CASRSGGVNEQYF.

The rearrangement uses TRBV29-1 and TRBJ1-4; no clear D. The germline V gene encodes CDR1 SQVTM and CDR2 ANQGSEA. The CDR3 length is 11 residues. Trimming took off 6 bases at V and 8 bases at J, with 10 bases between the two ends. CDR3 residues: CSVKVGEKLFF. CDR3 bases: TGCAGCGTGAAAGTAGGCGAAAAACTGTTTTTT.

Here the CDR3 DNA reads TGTGCCAGCAGCCAAGTGGTCCCGGGAGAAGGGACCCAGTACTTC. Translation gives CASSQVVPGEGTQYF. The chain combines TRBV4-2 with TRBJ2-5; the D gene is possibly TRBD2 (6 bases). Trimming stripped 1 base from V and 7 bases from J, with 16 bases between. The germline gives CDR1 LGHNA, CDR2 YNFKEQ. The CDR3 sequence is 15 residues long.

The sample holds a few counts of this clonotype. The J gene is TRBJ2-3, the V gene TRBV7-2; D is undetermined. The V gene's germline CDR1 is SGHTA and CDR2 FQGNSA. Between the trimmed V and J ends, which lost 3 bases and 11 bases, there was a span of 12 bases. The CDR3 has 12 amino acids. CDR3 DNA: TGTGCCAGCAGCTTCGGCGTAAGTGGGCAGTATTTT. Protein product: CASSFGVSGQYF.

In the case of this clonotype: Just one base apart from a much larger clone, this may be a read error. The chain's CDR3 is CASSLERQGSDNEQFF. The CDR3 nucleotides read TGCGCCAGCAGCTTGGAACGGCAGGGATCCGACAATGAGCAGTTCTTC. The V call is TRBV5-1, the J call TRBJ2-1, with D tentatively TRBD1 (5 bases). Deletions cut 0 bases from V and 5 bases from J, with 15 bases between. The CDR3 is made up of 16 amino acids. Germline V gives CDR1 SGHRS, CDR2 YFSETQ.

The chain employs TRBV4-1 and TRBJ2-5; tentative D call: TRBD2 (6 bases). Per germline, CDR1 MGHRA and CDR2 YSYEKL. Trimming stripped 0 bases from V and 2 bases from J, with 16 bases between. The CDR3 length is 17 residues. Here the CDR3 DNA reads TGCGCCAGCAGCCAAGATCCCCCGGGACTCCTTCAAGAGACCCAGTACTTC. Its translation is CASSQDPPGLLQETQYF.

V is TRBV27 and J is TRBJ1-4; perhaps TRBD1 as D (5 bases). The CDR3 covers 15 residues. V lost 4 bases and J lost 6, with 15 bases in between. The V gene's germline CDR1 is MNHEY and CDR2 SMNVEV (reference sequence). The CDR3 DNA reads as TGTGCCAGCAGTTCATTGTGGGACCGCTATGAAAAACTGTTTTTT. Translated: CASSSLWDRYEKLFF.

The chain links TRBV4-3 to TRBJ2-5; perhaps TRBD2 as D (6 bases). The J call may be faulty, since TRBJ2-7 better matches the DNA end. CDR1 is LGHNA, CDR2 YSLEER, per germline. There are 15 residues in the CDR3. The CDR3 loop reads CASSKVLSGDVEQYF. The CDR3 region has the DNA TGCGCCAGCAGCAAAGTTTTATCGGGGGATGTCGAGCAGTACTTC.

The CDR3 spells CATSPGGRLTDTQYF. DNA of the CDR3: TGTGCCACCAGCCCGGGGGGACGCTTGACAGATACGCAGTATTTT. The chain has TRBV12-3 or TRBV12-4 and TRBJ2-3; 7 positions agree with TRBD2. The V and J ends lost 10 bases and 3 bases, in that order; junction bases with no gene match: 13. This CDR3 contains 15 residues.

There are a few counts of this clonotype. This chain's CDR3 is CASSLRANTEAFF. CDR3 DNA sequence: TGTGCCAGCAGCTTAAGAGCAAACACTGAAGCTTTCTTT. The V gene is TRBV7-8, the J gene TRBJ1-1, with D uncertain. Trimming took 2 bases from V and 2 from J, leaving 6 bases between them. The germline CDR1 and CDR2 sequences are SGHVS and FQNEAQ. This CDR3 contains 13 residues.

This clonotype has a handful of counts. V and J are TRBV7-3 and TRBJ2-6, with 9 bases lining up with TRBD1. The length of the CDR3 is 14 residues. Germline-derived CDR1 and CDR2 are SGHTA and FQGTGA. V trimming: 8 bases; J trimming: 1 base; junction bases outside the gene matches: 0. The CDR3 reads CASGTGSGANVLTF. CDR3 coding DNA: TGTGCCAGCGGGACAGGGTCTGGGGCCAACGTCCTGACTTTC. Full variable domain (missing parts from reference TRBV7-3 and TRBJ2-6): GAGVSQTPSNKVTEKGKYVELRCDPISGHTALYWYRQSLGQGPEFLIYFQGTGAADDSGLPNDRFFAVRPEGSVSTLKIQRTERGDSAVYLCASGTGSGANVLTFGAGSRLTVL.

The chain recombines TRBV6-6 with TRBJ2-7; D is perhaps TRBD1 (6 bases). Trimming took off 5 bases at V and 0 bases at J, with 14 bases between the two ends. The CDR3 has 15 residues. The V gene's germline CDR1 is MNHNY and CDR2 SVGAGI (reference sequence). CDR3 nucleotide sequence: TGTGCCAGCAGTCCAAGGGACACCAGCTCCTACGAGCAGTACTTC. Its translation is CASSPRDTSSYEQYF.